The subject of this entry is one TCR beta chain. What it binds is not known. Profiled with immunoSEQ multiplex PCR; TCRdb holds only in-frame clones, not every one. This sample has about 120,000 clones, with approximately 85% found just once. This sample is part of a study of T cell responses to AZD1222 COVID-19 vaccine. The CDR3 loop spans 11 amino acids. Germline loops: CDR1 KGHDR, CDR2 SFDVKD. V lost 9 bases to trimming and J lost 6 bases, with 10 bases between them. General study findings and limits: Regions 160-218 and 743-854 dominated among vaccine-associated CD4 TCRs spanning spike. Donors were mostly white British, more females; clonal diversity possibly underestimated. No repertoire was sampled before or during the peak T cell response, only after it. Only a handful of individuals given AZD1222 were seropositive at baseline.

The rearrangement links TRBV24-1 to TRBJ1-2; no reliable D call. Sample: peripheral blood, taken on day 0 of MenACWY control vaccination. The receptor comes from an adult in good health. The CDR3 region has the DNA TGTGCCACCTCCCAGGCAGATGGCTACACCTTC. Protein: CATSQADGYTF.